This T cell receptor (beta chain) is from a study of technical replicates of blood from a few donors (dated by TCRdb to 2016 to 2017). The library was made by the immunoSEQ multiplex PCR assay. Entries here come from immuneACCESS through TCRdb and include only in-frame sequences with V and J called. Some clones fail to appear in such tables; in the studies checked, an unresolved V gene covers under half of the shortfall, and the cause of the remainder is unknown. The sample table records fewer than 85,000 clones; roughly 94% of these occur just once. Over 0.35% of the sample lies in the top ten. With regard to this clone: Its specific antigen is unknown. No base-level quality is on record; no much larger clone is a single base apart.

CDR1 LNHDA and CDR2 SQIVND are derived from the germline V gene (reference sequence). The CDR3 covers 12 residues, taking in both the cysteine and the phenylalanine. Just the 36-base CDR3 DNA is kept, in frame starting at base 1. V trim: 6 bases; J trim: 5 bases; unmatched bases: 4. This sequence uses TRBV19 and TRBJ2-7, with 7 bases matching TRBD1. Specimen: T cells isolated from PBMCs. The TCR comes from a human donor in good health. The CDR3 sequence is CASSQTGNEQYF. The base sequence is TGTGCCAGTAGCCAGACAGGGAACGAGCAGTACTTC.